The 26 T cell receptor beta chains listed next were all sequenced from one sample in a study of cytomegalovirus exposure and HLA in healthy donors. Vbeta (60) and Jbeta (13) primers were used in the PCR. The data were produced by immunoSEQ multiplex PCR, yet TCRdb's version contains in-frame clones alone and is incomplete. The sample has some 240,000 clones, about nine tenths seen once. Sequenced: PBMCs. These receptors all come from a girl aged 2 to 9 in good health and CMV-seronegative.

J is TRBJ2-1 and V is TRBV18, with 8 bases fitting TRBD2. V lost 0 bases to trimming and J lost 4 bases; unmatched junction nucleotides: 5. CDR3 size: 16 residues. Germline V lookup: CDR1 KGHSH, CDR2 LQKENI. The CDR3 DNA reads as TGTGCCAGCTCACCACCCGGACTAGCCCCTTACAATGAGCAGTTCTTC. Translated: CASSPPGLAPYNEQFF. Supplemented by reference TRBV18 and TRBJ2-1, the full variable domain reads NAGVMQNPRHLVRRRGQEARLRCSPMKGHSHVYWYRQLPEEGLKFMVYLQKENIIDESGMPKERFSAEFPKEGPSILRIQQVVRGDSAAYFCASSPPGLAPYNEQFFGPGTRLTVL.

This chain connects TRBV19 to TRBJ2-2; 7 nucleotides agree with TRBD1. This CDR3 has 14 residues. CDR1 and CDR2 from the germline V gene are LNHDA and SQIVND (reference sequence). Trimming took 6 bases from V and 4 from J; bases not matched to a gene: 5. CDR3 coding DNA: TGTGCCAGTAGGAGGGGGCACGGCACCGGGGAGCTGTTTTTT. It encodes CASRRGHGTGELFF.

This rearrangement joins TRBV20-1 to TRBJ1-6; 7 bases are shared with TRBD1. V was clipped by 3 bases and J by 17 bases; unmatched bases: 4. The CDR3 contains 10 residues. Germline V gives CDR1 DFQATT, CDR2 SNEGSKA (reference sequence). The CDR3 DNA follows: TGCAGTGCTAGCGGGACAGCTATCCACTTT. It is translated as CSASGTAIHF.

The V and J genes are TRBV19 and TRBJ2-7; D may be TRBD2 (5 bases). Germline CDR1 reads LNHDA; CDR2 reads SQIVND (reference sequence). Trimming took off 10 bases at V and 7 bases at J, with 14 bases between the two ends. CDR3 length: 11 amino acids. Here the CDR3 DNA reads TGTGCCACTAGGGTCGAGCGGGAGCAGTACTTC. Its translation: CATRVEREQYF.

This clone was found once. V is TRBV6-5 and J is TRBJ1-6, with TRBD1 as a possible D gene (5 bases). V was shortened by 0 bases and J by 10 bases, with 16 bases between the two germline ends. The CDR3 totals 16 residues. Germline V gene sequence: CDR1 MNHEY, CDR2 SVGAGI. In nucleotides, the CDR3 is TGTGCCAGCAGTTACTCTACAGGCTACCTTGGATCACCCCTCCACTTT. It is translated as CASSYSTGYLGSPLHF.

This clone has just one count. The chain joins TRBV30 to TRBJ2-3; TRBD2 is a possible D gene (6 bases). The CDR3 runs to 13 residues. Germline values: CDR1 GTSNPN, CDR2 SVGIG (reference sequence). Trimming removed 3 bases from V and 1 base from J, with 8 bases in between. The CDR3 reads CAWSGGGTDTQYF. CDR3 DNA: TGTGCCTGGAGCGGCGGGGGCACAGATACGCAGTATTTT.

The chain joins TRBV5-1 to TRBJ2-7, with 7 bases lining up with TRBD1. The germline CDR1 and CDR2 sequences are SGHRS and YFSETQ. The CDR3 has 14 amino acids. V lost 4 bases, J lost 3 bases, and 7 bases stayed unmatched. The CDR3, as DNA: TGCGCCAGCAGCCCGGGACAGATGTTCTACGAGCAGTACTTC. Translating it yields CASSPGQMFYEQYF.

This rearrangement joins TRBV19 to TRBJ1-1; 7 bases line up with TRBD1. Germline V gene sequence: CDR1 LNHDA, CDR2 SQIVND (reference sequence). Trimming removed 5 bases from V and 0 bases from J; junction bases left unmatched: 3. The CDR3 runs 14 residues. In nucleotides, the CDR3 is TGTGCCAGTAGTCACAGGGGACTGAACACTGAAGCTTTCTTT. This translates into CASSHRGLNTEAFF.

The genes are TRBV2 and TRBJ2-7; tentative D call: TRBD2 (5 bases). CDR1 SNHLY and CDR2 FYNNEI come from the germline V gene. Trimming cost V 8 bases and J 4 bases, with 15 bases left between them. The CDR3 loop spans 13 amino acids. Here the CDR3 DNA reads TGTGCCAGCGCTGGGGTCAGCGGTTACGAGCAGTACTTC. Amino acid sequence: CASAGVSGYEQYF. Based on the CDR3 plus reference TRBV2 and TRBJ2-7, the full variable domain is EPEVTQTPSHQVTQMGQEVILRCVPISNHLYFYWYRQILGQKVEFLVSFYNNEISEKSEIFDDQFSVERPDGSNFTLKIRSTKLEDSAMYFCASAGVSGYEQYFGPGTRLTVT.

The chain uses TRBV10-3 and TRBJ1-2; the match to TRBD1 covers 8 bases. The CDR3 has 12 amino acids. Germline values: CDR1 ENHRY, CDR2 SYGVKD. J was trimmed by 8 bases and V by 8 bases; bases with no gene match: 7. The CDR3 is CAIEEAGGGYTF. The CDR3 region has the DNA TGTGCCATCGAAGAGGCAGGGGGCGGCTACACCTTC.

The chain couples TRBV6-1 to TRBJ1-2, with a possible D match to TRBD1 (6 bases). This CDR3 region has 15 residues. Trimming took off 10 bases at V and 0 bases at J, with 18 bases between the two ends. Germline V gene sequence: CDR1 MNHNS, CDR2 SASEGT. The CDR3: CATRRLGGANYGYTF. The CDR3, as DNA: TGTGCCACCAGAAGATTAGGGGGGGCTAACTATGGCTACACCTTC.

The table lists this clone with a few counts. The chain joins TRBV9 to TRBJ1-5, with D perhaps matching TRBD1 (5 bases). CDR3 size: 17 residues. Germline V gene lookup returns CDR1 SGDLS and CDR2 YYNGEE. V shed 7 bases and J shed 6 bases, with 26 bases lying between them. CDR3 DNA: TGTGCCAGCCTCAAGCGGCGAGTCCCGGCGGGGGGTCAGCCCCAGCATTTT. It yields the protein CASLKRRVPAGGQPQHF.

The chain couples TRBV6-1 to TRBJ2-1, with 10 nucleotides matching TRBD1. V lost 7 bases and J lost 7; bases outside the gene matches: 7. CDR3 length: 14 residues. CDR1 is MNHNS, CDR2 SASEGT, per germline. CDR3 DNA: TGTGCCAGCACCCGACAGGGGGCAATGAATGAGCAGTTCTTC. It yields the protein CASTRQGAMNEQFF.

V and J are TRBV27 and TRBJ2-1; 9 positions match TRBD2. In germline, CDR1 is MNHEY, CDR2 SMNVEV (reference sequence). V shed 2 bases and J 4 bases; nucleotides not matched to a gene: 6. The CDR3 has 16 amino acids. As DNA, the CDR3 is TGTGCCAGCAGTTTAACAGCGGGGGGTCGGTACAATGAGCAGTTCTTC. This sequence encodes CASSLTAGGRYNEQFF.

The chain carries TRBV10-2 and TRBJ2-3, with D hard to call. Germline CDR1 reads WSHSY; CDR2 reads SAAADI. The V end was cut by 4 bases, the J end by 3 bases, with 5 bases between. The CDR3 has 12 amino acids. The CDR3 DNA reads TGCGCCAGCAGTGTTTTAACAGATACGCAGTATTTT. This encodes CASSVLTDTQYF.

This clone has only one observation. The chain is built from TRBV12-5 and TRBJ1-5; 8 nucleotides agree with TRBD1. Germline CDR1 LGHNT, CDR2 FRNRAP. The CDR3 is 13 amino acids. After removal of 9 bases from V and 6 bases from J, the junction contained 7 bases not matched to a gene. CDR3 in DNA: TGTGCTAGCCTAGGACAGGGTACTCAGCCCCAGCATTTT. Amino acids: CASLGQGTQPQHF.

V is TRBV6-5 and J is TRBJ1-1, with D perhaps TRBD1 (5 bases). Between the trimmed V and J ends, which lost 6 bases and 5 bases, there was a span of 13 bases. The CDR3 runs 13 residues. CDR1 MNHEY and CDR2 SVGAGI come from the germline V gene. CDR3 nucleotide sequence: TGTGCCAGCAGGAACGGGGGGGGGACTGAAGCTTTCTTT. The encoded protein is CASRNGGGTEAFF.

Remarks on this clone: At one boundary the junction diverges from the germline segment, which might be a read error. This chain connects TRBV14 to TRBJ1-4; D might be TRBD1 (5 bases). The CDR3 extends over 16 amino acids. Per germline, CDR1 SGHDN and CDR2 FVKESK. DNA for the CDR3: TGTGCCAACAGCCGCCACAGGCAGTCGGCTAATGAAAAACTGTTTTTT. The encoded protein is CANSRHRQSANEKLFF.

V is TRBV15 and J is TRBJ1-1, with 12 bases matching TRBD1. The junction had 6 bases not matched to a gene; V was cut back by 5 bases and J by 5 bases. Per the germline V gene, CDR1 is LNHNV and CDR2 is YYDKDF (reference sequence). This CDR3 is 15 amino acids long. CDR3 region: CATSFRDRGRTEAFF. The CDR3 bases are TGTGCCACCAGCTTCCGGGACAGGGGGCGAACTGAAGCTTTCTTT.

The gene calls are TRBV7-2 and TRBJ2-5; TRBD2 is a possible D gene (5 bases). The germline V gene has CDR1 SGHTA and CDR2 FQGNSA. The V end lost 3 bases, the J end lost 5 bases, and 7 bases lay between the germline ends. The CDR3 is 12 amino acids. As DNA, the CDR3 is TGTGCCAGCAGCTTCCGCGGGGAGACCCAGTACTTC. It yields the protein CASSFRGETQYF.

The chain carries TRBV6-5 and TRBJ2-2, with 7 positions matching TRBD1. The J segment lost 7 bases and the V segment lost 6 bases, leaving 11 bases of the junction unmatched. This CDR3 spans 15 amino acids. Germline CDR1 and CDR2: MNHEY and SVGAGI. The DNA for the CDR3 is TGTGCCAGCAGGCAGGCGACAGGGACCCACGGGGAGCTGTTTTTT. Translated: CASRQATGTHGELFF.

V gene TRBV25-1 combines with J gene TRBJ1-3, with D uncertain. This CDR3 contains 13 residues. Trimming cost V 8 bases and J 0 bases, with 8 bases left between them. Germline CDR1 MGHDK, CDR2 SYGVNS. CDR3 loop: CASLSYSGNTIYF. CDR3 bases: TGTGCCAGCCTGTCTTACTCTGGAAACACCATATATTTT. The full variable domain, in which reference TRBV25-1 and TRBJ1-3 provide the parts outside the CDR3, is EADIYQTPRYLVIGTGKKITLECSQTMGHDKMYWYQQDPGMELHLIHYSYGVNSTEKGDLSSESTVSRIRTEHFPLTLESARPSHTSQYLCASLSYSGNTIYFGEGSWLTVV.

The chain is built from TRBV11-2 and TRBJ1-4; D remains ambiguous. The V gene lost 2 bases and the J gene lost 5 bases, with 12 bases spanning the gap. The CDR3 is 15 amino acids. From germline, CDR1 is SGHAT and CDR2 FQNNGV. CDR3 bases: TGTGCCAGCAGCTTACGGCCCGAGAGGAATGAAAAACTGTTTTTT. Amino acids: CASSLRPERNEKLFF. The entire variable domain, with the rest obtained from reference TRBV11-2 and TRBJ1-4, is as follows: EAGVAQSPRYKIIEKRQSVAFWCNPISGHATLYWYQQILGQGPKLLIQFQNNGVVDDSQLPKDRFSAERLKGVDSTLKIQPAKLEDSAVYLCASSLRPERNEKLFFGSGTQLSVL.

This clone appeared a single time. V and J are TRBV19 and TRBJ1-5; D unclear. In germline, CDR1 is LNHDA, CDR2 SQIVND (reference sequence). Trimming removed 3 bases at V and 1 base at J, with 13 bases between. The CDR3 is 16 amino acids. The CDR3 loop reads CASSMTGEVSNQPQHF. The DNA of the CDR3 is TGTGCCAGTAGTATGACCGGGGAGGTAAGCAATCAGCCCCAGCATTTT.

The chain combines TRBV7-6 with TRBJ2-3, with D tentatively TRBD2 (6 bases). The CDR3 runs 16 residues. V was clipped by 2 bases and J by 0 bases, with 12 bases between them. CDR1 and CDR2 (germline): SGHVS, FNYEAQ. The CDR3: CASSLMTGVSTDTQYF. For the CDR3, the DNA is TGTGCCAGCAGCTTAATGACGGGGGTCAGCACAGATACGCAGTATTTT.

This clone was detected only once. This chain joins TRBV7-8 and TRBJ2-2, with D unclear. Germline assignment: CDR1 SGHVS and CDR2 FQNEAQ. V lost 7 bases to trimming and J lost 1 base, with 10 bases between them. This CDR3 contains 14 residues. The CDR3 nucleotides read TGTGCCAGCACCTCAGGTTTGAACACCGGGGAGCTGTTTTTT. Translation: CASTSGLNTGELFF.